Presented here are 27 T cell receptor beta chains from one specimen sequenced in a study of cytomegalovirus exposure and HLA in healthy donors. The PCR used 60 Vbeta and 13 Jbeta primers. The table came from immunoSEQ multiplex PCR; TCRdb's copy has only in-frame clones and leaves some out. Seen here are 100,000 or so clones, 83% observed once, and the top ten hold 5% to 6.5%. Material for sequencing was PBMCs. These receptors originate from a man aged 18 to 35 in good health and CMV-seronegative.

This chain connects TRBV7-8 to TRBJ2-7, with 7 bases identical to TRBD1. CDR3 length equals 18 residues. V dropped 1 base and J dropped 2; count of bases not matched to a gene: 14. The germline V gene encodes CDR1 SGHVS and CDR2 FQNEAQ. As DNA, the CDR3 is TGTGCCAGCAGCTTAGTAGACTACTGGGACAGTTCCACCTACGAGCAGTACTTC. As protein: CASSLVDYWDSSTYEQYF.

The chain recombines TRBV28 with TRBJ2-7; 7 nucleotides agree with TRBD2. There are 18 residues in the CDR3. V was pared by 6 bases and J by 2 bases, with 19 bases of the junction left unmatched. The germline CDR1 and CDR2 sequences are MDHEN and SYDVKM. The CDR3, as DNA: TGTGCCAGCAGCTCGCCCGTTCTAGTAGCGGGTCAAACCTACGAGCAGTACTTC. This sequence encodes CASSSPVLVAGQTYEQYF. The entire variable domain, with the rest obtained from reference TRBV28 and TRBJ2-7, is as follows: DVKVTQSSRYLVKRTGEKVFLECVQDMDHENMFWYRQDPGLGLRLIYFSYDVKMKEKGDIPEGYSVSREKKERFSLILESASTNQTSMYLCASSSPVLVAGQTYEQYFGPGTRLTVT.

The chain uses TRBV27 and TRBJ2-7; 8 bases line up with TRBD2. Germline V gene lookup returns CDR1 MNHEY and CDR2 SMNVEV (reference sequence). The CDR3 length is 14 residues. The V segment lost 8 bases and the J segment 2 bases; nucleotides outside the gene matches: 8. The CDR3 protein is CASSYSGTTYEQYF. DNA for the CDR3: TGTGCCAGCTCATATAGCGGGACGACCTACGAGCAGTACTTC.

This clone was found a few times. V usage is TRBV5-1 and J usage is TRBJ1-1; D gene ambiguous. The CDR3 covers 13 residues. With 1 base removed from V and 4 bases from J, the gap between germline ends came to 8 bases. Germline V lookup: CDR1 SGHRS, CDR2 YFSETQ. The CDR3 nucleotides are TGCGCCAGCAGCTTGTGGGGAGGCACTGAAGCTTTCTTT. Protein: CASSLWGGTEAFF. The entire variable domain, with the rest obtained from reference TRBV5-1 and TRBJ1-1, is as follows: KAGVTQTPRYLIKTRGQQVTLSCSPISGHRSVSWYQQTPGQGLQFLFEYFSETQRNKGNFPGRFSGRQFSNSRSEMNVSTLELGDSALYLCASSLWGGTEAFFGQGTRLTVV.

The rearrangement links TRBV27 to TRBJ1-5; D perhaps matches TRBD1 (5 bases). The CDR3 spans 15 residues. V was cut by 2 bases and J by 2 bases, with 10 bases left in between. Germline CDR1 and CDR2: MNHEY and SMNVEV (reference sequence). This chain's CDR3 is CASSLMGGGNQPQHF. The CDR3, as DNA: TGTGCCAGCAGTTTAATGGGAGGGGGCAATCAGCCCCAGCATTTT.

This clone was recorded a few times. The J gene is TRBJ2-2, the V gene TRBV4-3; TRBD1 matches at 8 bases. Germline loops: CDR1 LGHNA, CDR2 YSLEER. With V trimmed by 0 bases and J by 4 bases, 7 bases remained unmatched. The CDR3 contains 17 residues. This chain's CDR3 is CASSQDLRTGITGELFF. The DNA of the CDR3 is TGCGCCAGCAGCCAAGATTTACGGACAGGGATCACCGGGGAGCTGTTTTTT.

The rearrangement joins TRBV18 to TRBJ2-5, with D perhaps matching TRBD2 (6 bases). Germline V lookup: CDR1 KGHSH, CDR2 LQKENI. The germline V and J ends were trimmed by 1 base and 2 bases, with 11 bases remaining between them. This CDR3 comprises 15 residues. As DNA, the CDR3 is TGTGCCAGCTCACCACGGGACGGGACTCAAGAGACCCAGTACTTC. This gives the protein CASSPRDGTQETQYF.

V gene TRBV25-1 combines with J gene TRBJ2-2; 8 bases are a match to TRBD2. This CDR3 has 17 residues. The ends lost 4 bases at V and 5 bases at J; junction bases unmatched: 12. Germline V gives CDR1 MGHDK, CDR2 SYGVNS. The CDR3 spells CASSAVSGGAGTGELFF. The CDR3 DNA reads TGTGCCAGCAGTGCCGTCTCGGGAGGGGCGGGTACCGGGGAGCTGTTTTTT.

V and J are TRBV2 and TRBJ1-2, with D perhaps TRBD1 (5 bases). The CDR3 runs to 13 residues. Germline V gene data show CDR1 as SNHLY and CDR2 as FYNNEI. Trimming removed 6 bases from V and 7 bases from J, with 15 bases in between. The CDR3 region has the DNA TGTGCCAGCAGCCCAGACAGTTTCTCTGGCTACACCTTC. Its translation is CASSPDSFSGYTF.

The genes are TRBV7-6 and TRBJ1-2, with D perhaps TRBD1 (6 bases). Germline assignment: CDR1 SGHVS and CDR2 FNYEAQ. The CDR3 is 11 amino acids. Trimming cost V 5 bases and J 12 bases, with 13 bases left between them. In DNA, the CDR3 is TGTGCCAGCAGCCGGCAGACAGGCAACACCTTC. It is translated as CASSRQTGNTF.

In its sample, this clone was seen once. The gene calls are TRBV29-1 and TRBJ2-7; 14 bases align to TRBD2. Germline lookup yields CDR1 SQVTM and CDR2 ANQGSEA. The CDR3 has 16 residues. With 6 bases clipped from V and 5 bases from J, the junction kept 12 bases outside the gene matches. CDR3 in DNA: TGCAGCGTGAGATCCGGGACTAGCGGGAGTATCCACGAGCAGTACTTC. Translating gives CSVRSGTSGSIHEQYF.

This clone was observed a handful of times. This chain links TRBV28 with TRBJ1-1; unclear D gene. Trimming took off 5 bases at V and 8 bases at J, with 9 bases between the two ends. Germline V gene lookup returns CDR1 MDHEN and CDR2 SYDVKM. The CDR3 extends over 11 amino acids. The CDR3 reads CASSQTREAFF. The CDR3 nucleotides are TGTGCCAGCAGTCAAACTCGAGAAGCTTTCTTT.

This clone appeared a single time. CDR3 bases: TGCGCCAAACCAAAACGCCGGTTTGGGGCGGGAATTTGGAATGAGCAGTTCTTC. It codes for CAKPKRRFGAGIWNEQFF. The rearrangement links TRBV4-3 to TRBJ2-1; maybe TRBD2 (6 bases). Trimming shortened V by 10 bases and J by 7 bases, and 32 bases separated the two germline ends. Per germline, CDR1 LGHNA and CDR2 YSLEER. The CDR3 totals 18 residues.

The chain couples TRBV4-1 to TRBJ2-7, with 8 bases aligning to TRBD2. Unmatched junction bases numbered 8, after V lost 4 bases and J lost 0 bases. The germline CDR1 and CDR2 sequences are MGHRA and YSYEKL. The length of the CDR3 is 16 residues. In DNA form, the CDR3 reads TGCGCCAGCAGCCCAATAACTAGCGGACTCTCCTACGAGCAGTACTTC. Its translation: CASSPITSGLSYEQYF.

This chain joins TRBV6-1 and TRBJ1-1; tentative D call: TRBD1 (6 bases). Germline-derived CDR1 and CDR2 are MNHNS and SASEGT. V gave up 4 bases and J gave up 1 base, with 7 bases separating them. The CDR3 covers 13 residues. The CDR3 region is CASSATGNTEAFF. The CDR3 nucleotides are TGTGCCAGCAGTGCGACAGGGAACACTGAAGCTTTCTTT.

This chain links TRBV10-1 with TRBJ2-3; 8 bases align to TRBD1. V trimming: 3 bases; J trimming: 1 base; junction bases outside the gene matches: 3. CDR3 length: 15 residues. Germline values: CDR1 WNHNN, CDR2 SYGVQD (reference sequence). The CDR3 nucleotides read TGCGCCAGCAGTGAACAGGGGGAGGGCACAGATACGCAGTATTTT. Protein product: CASSEQGEGTDTQYF.

This chain uses TRBV7-2 with TRBJ1-2; 7 nucleotides line up with TRBD1. The CDR3 length is 13 residues. The V segment lost 4 bases and the J segment 6 bases; nucleotides outside the gene matches: 5. The germline CDR1 and CDR2 sequences are SGHTA and FQGNSA. CDR3 sequence (DNA): TGTGCCAGCAGCTGGGCAGGGGGTAATGGCTACACCTTC. This translates into CASSWAGGNGYTF.

The chain uses TRBV28 and TRBJ1-5; TRBD1 agrees at 9 bases. V lost 5 bases and J lost 5; bases outside the gene matches: 4. In germline, CDR1 is MDHEN, CDR2 SYDVKM. The CDR3 has 14 residues. The DNA of the CDR3 is TGTGCCAGCAGTCACGGGACAGGGCATCAGCCCCAGCATTTT. It is translated as CASSHGTGHQPQHF. The full variable domain, completed using reference TRBV28 and TRBJ1-5, is DVKVTQSSRYLVKRTGEKVFLECVQDMDHENMFWYRQDPGLGLRLIYFSYDVKMKEKGDIPEGYSVSREKKERFSLILESASTNQTSMYLCASSHGTGHQPQHFGDGTRLSIL.

Details on this clone: The junction departs from germline at one end; a sequencing error may be responsible. J is TRBJ1-1 and V is TRBV7-9; TRBD1 aligns across 10 bases. CDR1 and CDR2 (germline): SEHNR, FQNEAQ (reference sequence). There are 15 residues in the CDR3. CDR3 sequence (DNA): TGTTCCAGCAGCTTAGGGGACAGGGGAAACACTGAAGCTTTCTTT. Its protein is CSSSLGDRGNTEAFF.

The rearrangement joins TRBV7-2 to TRBJ2-3, with 9 bases fitting TRBD2. Germline V gene data show CDR1 as SGHTA and CDR2 as FQGNSA. The CDR3 covers 15 residues. V lost 1 base, J lost 8 bases, and 7 bases stayed unmatched. Here the CDR3 DNA reads TGTGCCAGCAGCTTAGTCTTCGCGGGAGGGAGTACGCAGTATTTT. It translates to CASSLVFAGGSTQYF.

About this clone: This sample includes further DNA sequences coding for the same CDR3. The chain links TRBV5-1 to TRBJ2-7; 12 nucleotides agree with TRBD1. CDR3 size: 14 residues. Germline V gives CDR1 SGHRS, CDR2 YFSETQ. The junction had 3 bases not matched to a gene; V was cut back by 4 bases and J by 4 bases. DNA of the CDR3: TGCGCCAGCAGCCTGGGACAGGGGGCGTACGAGCAGTACTTC. This gives the protein CASSLGQGAYEQYF.

The chain joins TRBV6-1 to TRBJ2-5, with 8 bases fitting TRBD2. This CDR3 contains 13 residues. Germline V lookup: CDR1 MNHNS, CDR2 SASEGT. V shed 5 bases and J 6 bases; nucleotides not matched to a gene: 5. The CDR3 region has the DNA TGTGCCAGCAGTCCGGGACTAGAAAAGACCCAGTACTTC. This gives the protein CASSPGLEKTQYF.

This clone was counted only a few times. This chain connects TRBV5-5 to TRBJ2-7; the match to TRBD2 covers 10 bases. This CDR3 is built from 15 residues. The junction had 2 bases not matched to a gene; V was cut back by 0 bases and J by 2 bases. The germline gives CDR1 SGHKS, CDR2 YYEKEE (reference sequence). The CDR3 reads CASSLVAGGTYEQYF. The CDR3 bases are TGTGCCAGCAGCTTGGTAGCGGGAGGCACCTACGAGCAGTACTTC.

The chain carries TRBV2 and TRBJ2-2; 16 bases map to TRBD2. CDR3 length: 18 amino acids. Trimming at V came to 6 bases and at J to 6 bases, leaving 10 bases not matched to a gene. Germline V gives CDR1 SNHLY, CDR2 FYNNEI. CDR3 loop: CASRKGLAGGPGSGELFF. CDR3 coding DNA: TGTGCCAGCAGGAAGGGACTAGCGGGAGGGCCGGGATCCGGGGAGCTGTTTTTT.

The chain combines TRBV6-5 with TRBJ2-3; a weak D match, TRBD2 (6 bases). The CDR3 runs 15 residues. Deletions cut 8 bases from V and 2 bases from J, with 17 bases between. The V gene's germline CDR1 is MNHEY and CDR2 SVGAGI. CDR3 sequence: CASRDISGNTDTQYF. DNA of the CDR3: TGTGCCAGCCGGGATATTAGCGGAAACACAGATACGCAGTATTTT.

The CDR3 nucleotides read TGTGCCAGCAGGCTAATGACAGGGGGAACCTACGAGCAGTACTTC. Its translation: CASRLMTGGTYEQYF. The rearrangement uses TRBV27 and TRBJ2-5; TRBD1 aligns across 9 bases. Near its end, the DNA agrees better with TRBJ2-7, so the J call may be wrong. CDR1 is MNHEY, CDR2 SMNVEV, per germline (reference sequence). CDR3 length equals 15 residues.

The chain carries TRBV27 and TRBJ1-2, with TRBD1 matching 7 bases. Germline CDR1 and CDR2: MNHEY and SMNVEV (reference sequence). V gave up 5 bases and J gave up 6 bases; unmatched junction bases: 15. The length of the CDR3 is 16 residues. DNA of the CDR3: TGTGCCAGCAGTCCGTCGACAGGGAAGAGGGGGGATGGCTACACCTTC. The encoded protein is CASSPSTGKRGDGYTF.